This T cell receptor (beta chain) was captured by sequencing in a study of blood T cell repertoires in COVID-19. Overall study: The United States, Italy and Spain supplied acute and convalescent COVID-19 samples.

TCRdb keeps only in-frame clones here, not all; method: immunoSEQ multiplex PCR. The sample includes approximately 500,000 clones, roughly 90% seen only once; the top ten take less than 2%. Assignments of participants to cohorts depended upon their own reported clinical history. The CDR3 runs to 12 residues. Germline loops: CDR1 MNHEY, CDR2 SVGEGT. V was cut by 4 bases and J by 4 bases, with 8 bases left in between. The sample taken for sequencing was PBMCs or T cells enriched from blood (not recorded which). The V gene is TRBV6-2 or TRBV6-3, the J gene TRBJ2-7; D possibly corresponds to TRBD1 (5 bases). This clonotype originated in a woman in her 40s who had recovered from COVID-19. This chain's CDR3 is CASSWAGYEQYF. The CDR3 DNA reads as TGTGCCAGCAGTTGGGCAGGGTACGAGCAGTACTTC.